The T cell receptor (beta chain) under discussion was sequenced for a study of shared clonotypes between healthy human individuals. Naive CD8 cells, CD45RO-negative and positively selected for CCR7, excluded terminally differentiated effector memory CD45RA+ cells. Looked up from germline, CDR1 is MNHEY and CDR2 is SMNVEV (reference sequence). Trimming pared 4 bases from V and 3 bases from J, leaving 16 bases between. This CDR3 has 15 residues. The input for sorted-subset replicate PCRs was around 0.2 ug DNA, tens of thousands of T cell genomes. Profiled with immunoSEQ multiplex PCR; TCRdb holds only in-frame clones, not every one. The sample has around 2,100,000 clones; about 95% are singletons.

Sequencing was carried out using naive CD8+ T cells sorted from blood. The J gene is TRBJ2-7, the V gene TRBV27, with D perhaps being TRBD1 or TRBD2 (5 bases each). The sequence was collected from a man aged 18 to 30 in good health. This CDR3 reads CASSSLQGANYEQYF. The CDR3 DNA reads as TGTGCCAGCAGTTCGCTGCAGGGAGCTAACTACGAGCAGTACTTC.